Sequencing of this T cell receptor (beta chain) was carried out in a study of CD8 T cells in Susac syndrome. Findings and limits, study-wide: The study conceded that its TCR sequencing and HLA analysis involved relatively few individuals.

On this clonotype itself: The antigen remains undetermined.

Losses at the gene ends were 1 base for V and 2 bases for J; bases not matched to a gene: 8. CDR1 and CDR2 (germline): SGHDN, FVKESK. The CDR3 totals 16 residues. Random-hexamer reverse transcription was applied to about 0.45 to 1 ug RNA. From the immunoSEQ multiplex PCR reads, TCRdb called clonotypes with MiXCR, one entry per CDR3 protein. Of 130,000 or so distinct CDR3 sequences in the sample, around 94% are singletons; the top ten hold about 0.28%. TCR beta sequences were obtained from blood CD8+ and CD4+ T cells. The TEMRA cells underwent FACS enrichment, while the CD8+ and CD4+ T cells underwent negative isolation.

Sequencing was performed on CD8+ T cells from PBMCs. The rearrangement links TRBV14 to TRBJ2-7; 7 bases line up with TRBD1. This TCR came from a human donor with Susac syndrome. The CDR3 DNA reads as TGTGCCAGCAGCCAAGTATCGGGACAGACGACCTACGAGCAGTACTTC. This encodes CASSQVSGQTTYEQYF.